This TCR beta chain derives from a study of T cell responses to AZD1222 COVID-19 vaccine. Sequencing used immunoSEQ multiplex PCR; TCRdb keeps in-frame clones, though not all of them. The sample carries more than 100,000 clones, approximately 90% recorded once. Between the trimmed V and J ends, which lost 6 bases and 0 bases, there was a span of 17 bases. Per the germline V gene, CDR1 is SGHRS and CDR2 is YFSETQ. CDR3 length equals 16 residues. In the case of this clone: Its antigen is still unknown.

Study results and caveats: Vaccine-associated CD4 TCRs spanned spike, dominant at 160-218 and 743-854.

The gene calls are TRBV5-1 and TRBJ2-3, with a possible D match to TRBD2 (6 bases). Specimen: peripheral blood, collected on day 0 of AZD1222 vaccination. The sequence came from an adult in good health. For the CDR3, the DNA is TGCGCCAGCAAGAGGTCTTTAGGGACTAGCACAGATACGCAGTATTTT. Protein: CASKRSLGTSTDTQYF.